The 3 T cell receptor beta chains below all came from one sample that was sequenced in a study of T cell repertoires in cytomegalovirus infection. TCRdb reprocessed the reads with MiXCR, giving one entry per CDR3 protein. The sample lists about 330,000 distinct CDR3 sequences; more than 8% were seen once. Material: PBMCs. Receptors originate from a human donor in good health (CMV status not recorded). Some clones in this sample may be carry-over from other donors' samples.

This clonotype has a count of ten or more. V usage is TRBV12-3 or TRBV12-4 and J usage is TRBJ2-5, with TRBD2 identical over 12 bases. V lost 2 bases to trimming and J lost 6 bases; unmatched junction nucleotides: 7. The CDR3 has 16 amino acids. DNA of the CDR3: TGTGCCAGCAGTTTACGCGCTAGCGGGAGGGGGAAGACCCAGTACTTC. Amino acid sequence: CASSLRASGRGKTQYF.

The rearrangement uses TRBV20-1 and TRBJ1-1; D is uncertain. Germline V gene lookup returns CDR1 DFQATT and CDR2 SNEGSKA (reference sequence). There are 13 residues in the CDR3. V was pared by 6 bases and J by 1 base, with 12 bases between. CDR3 nucleotides: TGCAGTGCCCCCATGGGCCAGAACACTGAAGCTTTCTTT. Translation: CSAPMGQNTEAFF.

V usage is TRBV4-1 and J usage is TRBJ1-1; 8 bases are shared with TRBD1. This CDR3 spans 15 amino acids. Unmatched junction bases numbered 4, after V lost 4 bases and J lost 0 bases. CDR1 and CDR2 (germline): MGHRA, YSYEKL. CDR3 sequence reads: CASSPTGGVNTEAFF. CDR3 sequence (DNA): TGCGCCAGCAGCCCTACAGGGGGAGTGAACACTGAAGCTTTCTTT.